This T cell receptor beta chain was identified during a study of Ad26.COV2.S vaccination and SARS-CoV-2 variants. Study as a whole: Doses of Ad26.COV2.S were injected into muscle once or twice, 56 days apart.

The germline V gene encodes CDR1 SGDLS and CDR2 YYNGEE. Trimming removed 4 bases from V and 3 bases from J; junction bases left unmatched: 3. The CDR3 runs to 14 residues. Assay: immunoSEQ multiplex PCR; the TCRdb copy retains only in-frame clones and omits some. Found here are some 300,000 clones, around four fifths of them singletons; the top ten hold 2% to 2.5%. Treatment given: about 20 received Ad26.COV2.S at low or high dose, single or two shots; five or six received placebo; per-sample allocation not given. Samples analyzed were those drawn on day 63 after the first vaccine or placebo injection.

V is TRBV9 and J is TRBJ2-1; 8 bases map to TRBD2. This specimen was peripheral blood, taken in a trial of Ad26.COV2.S vaccine versus placebo. The TCR comes from a person aged 18 to 65 who received the Ad26.COV2.S COVID-19 vaccine or a placebo. The CDR3 spells CASSTGGLYNEQFF. CDR3 in DNA: TGTGCCAGCAGCACGGGGGGGCTCTACAATGAGCAGTTCTTC.